This is a list of T cell receptor beta chains from one sample in a study of graft-versus-host responses after intestinal transplantation. Produced via immunoSEQ multiplex PCR; TCRdb's table is partial and in-frame only. Here the sample spans about 21,000 clones, 55% to 60% being singletons. This specimen consisted of alloreactive CD4+ T cells from a mixed lymphocyte reaction culture, obtained before intestinal transplant. The source is a human patient who received an intestinal transplant. Each CDR3 is given with its conserved first and last residue. The D gene is left open where the match is weak. Rows give clone size only sometimes, using once, few, many, or a class for an expanded clone.

v_call	j_call	clone_size	d_call	cdr3_nt	cdr3_aa
TRBV7-7	TRBJ2-2	NA	NA	TGTGCCAGCAGCTTTCTCCAGGGAACCGGGGAGCTGTTTTTT	CASSFLQGTGELFF
TRBV6-1	TRBJ2-4	NA	TRBD1	TGTGCCAGCAGTTCCCAGGGGGCGGCCAAAAACATTCAGTACTTC	CASSSQGAAKNIQYF
TRBV9	TRBJ2-7	NA	TRBD2	TGTGCCAGCAGCGCTCAAGCGGGAGCACACGAAGAGCAGTACTTC	CASSAQAGAHEEQYF
TRBV27	TRBJ2-6	NA	TRBD1	TGTGCCAGCAGGGGGGACAGGCTCATCTCTGGGGCCAACGTCCTGACTTTC	CASRGDRLISGANVLTF
TRBV6-5	TRBJ1-5	NA	NA	TGTGCCAGCAGTTCACAGGGTTATCAGCCCCAGCATTTT	CASSSQGYQPQHF
TRBV5-1	TRBJ1-6	few	NA	TGCGCCAGCAGCTGGGGGACACTTAGTAATTCACCCCTCCACTTT	CASSWGTLSNSPLHF